This TCR beta chain was sequenced in a study of cytomegalovirus exposure and HLA in healthy donors. General observations from the study: As a later analysis showed, several of the most significant clusters appeared to be linked to common viral pathogens. Reported findings show TCR beta sequences accurately forecast HLA-A and HLA-B alleles in most subjects.

Primers included in the PCR were 60 Vbeta and 13 Jbeta primers. Sequenced by immunoSEQ multiplex PCR; TCRdb stores in-frame clones only, minus some. This table holds under 150,000 clones, roughly 60% found once. In this sample, this clone turned up a few times. Its matching antigen is unknown. The specimen sequenced was PBMCs. This TCR derives from a woman between 40 and 55 years old in good health and CMV-seronegative.

CDR3 sequence (DNA): TGTGCCAGCAGCCATTCGGACAGGGGGCAAGAGCAGTACTTC. Its translation is CASSHSDRGQEQYF. This chain uses TRBV5-6 with TRBJ2-7; 11 bases agree with TRBD1. CDR3 size: 14 residues. Trimming at V came to 4 bases and at J to 7 bases, leaving 7 bases not matched to a gene. CDR1 and CDR2 from the germline V gene are SGHDT and YYEEEE.